A single T cell receptor beta chain is shown here with its context. The antigen is undetermined. A single record per CDR3 protein comes from TCRdb applying MiXCR to the 5' RACE reads. Among 110,000 to 150,000 distinct CDR3 sequences, about 6.9% were seen once, and the ten largest hold 0.5% to 0.65%. This sample is part of a study of T cells after yellow fever vaccination. Findings and caveats of the study: Shared CD4/CD8 clonotypes were a small share, likely from convergent recombination.

The germline CDR1 and CDR2 sequences are LNHDA and SQIVND (reference sequence). The CDR3 extends over 13 amino acids. V lost 6 bases to trimming and J lost 2 bases, with 10 bases between them. The chain has TRBV19 and TRBJ1-2; D may be TRBD1 (6 bases). The sample consisted of CD4+ T cells sorted from PBMCs, taken 10 days after the yellow fever booster vaccination. This TCR came from a man aged 25-40 years who received the YFV17D yellow fever vaccine. The CDR3 region has the DNA TGTGCCAGTAGCGCAACAGGGAACTATGGCTACACCTTC. Protein: CASSATGNYGYTF.